This TCR beta chain was sequenced for a study of cytomegalovirus exposure and HLA in healthy donors. Findings and caveats of the study: Per a prior analysis, the majority of TCR beta V segments were productive roughly 87% or roughly 30% of the time. With DRB1 most and HLA-C fewest, TCR association rates differed between HLA loci in a later analysis. The classifier reportedly diagnosed cytomegalovirus status with high specificity and sensitivity.

In nominal health when sampled, donors likely had unrecorded immune exposures nonetheless. In regard to this clone: Its antigen remains unknown.

The CDR3 spans 13 residues. The V gene's germline CDR1 is ENHRY and CDR2 SYGVKD. V dropped 11 bases and J dropped 1; count of bases not matched to a gene: 4. PCR involved 60 Vbeta and 13 Jbeta primers. The repertoire was sequenced with immunoSEQ multiplex PCR; TCRdb's copy has only in-frame clones and lacks some. The table records some 77,000 clones, roughly 80% of them present only once. The genes are TRBV10-3 and TRBJ1-5; 8 bases fit TRBD1. The sequence was obtained from a man aged 50-59 years in good health and CMV-seropositive. Sequences were obtained from PBMCs. The CDR3 DNA sequence: TGTGCCGCGAGGACAGGGAGCAATCAGCCCCAGCATTTT. This codes for CAARTGSNQPQHF.